Listed below are T cell receptor beta chains from one sample, sequenced in a study of blood T cells in healthy people across ages. TCRdb re-called the 5' RACE reads with MiXCR, one entry per CDR3 protein. The sample gives over 300,000 distinct CDR3 sequences, about half of which show up once; around 53% is in the top ten. Sequencing was carried out using blood. The origin of the receptors is a man aged 60 to 69 in good health. The CDR3 runs from the conserved cysteine through the conserved F or W. Only some rows state a clone size, as once, few, many or a class for expanded clones.

V gene: TRBV9; J gene: TRBJ2-1; clone size: .; CDR3 protein: CASSVAPFNEQFF
V gene: TRBV3-1; J gene: TRBJ2-3; clone size: .; CDR3 protein: CASSRQGADTQYF
V gene: TRBV29-1; J gene: TRBJ1-1; clone size: .; CDR3 protein: CSVAVGGNTEAFF
V gene: TRBV2; J gene: TRBJ1-1; clone size: few; CDR3 protein: CASSDTAVNTEAFF
V gene: TRBV5-1; J gene: TRBJ2-1; clone size: .; CDR3 protein: CAGSQGLSYNEQFF
V gene: TRBV28; J gene: TRBJ2-1; clone size: .; CDR3 protein: CASSLIGSSYNEQFF
V gene: TRBV7-2; J gene: TRBJ2-1; clone size: few; CDR3 protein: CASSSQKYNEQFF
V gene: TRBV10-3; J gene: TRBJ2-7; clone size: once; CDR3 protein: CAIRGLAGEQYF
V gene: TRBV7-9; J gene: TRBJ1-2; clone size: .; CDR3 protein: CASSLQRDHGYTF
V gene: TRBV6-2/TRBV6-3; J gene: TRBJ1-6; clone size: .; CDR3 protein: CASRSITGVNSPLHF
V gene: TRBV14; J gene: TRBJ1-2; clone size: once; CDR3 protein: CASSQDILGVNRYTF
V gene: TRBV5-1; J gene: TRBJ1-1; clone size: .; CDR3 protein: CASCRGGAIRDLTEAFF
V gene: TRBV4-1; J gene: TRBJ1-1; clone size: few; CDR3 protein: CASSQADRENTEAFF
V gene: TRBV20-1; J gene: TRBJ2-7; clone size: many; CDR3 protein: CSARGQGSPRHEQYF
V gene: TRBV15; J gene: TRBJ2-7; clone size: .; CDR3 protein: CATSSTHEQYF